This T cell receptor (beta chain) was identified in a study of esophageal squamous cell carcinoma under preoperative chemotherapy. As for the study in general: Both tumor-infiltrating lymphocytes and peripheral blood T cells had their TCR repertoires profiled.

From the PCR reads, TCRdb called clonotypes with MiXCR, one entry per CDR3 protein. Among approximately 30,000 distinct CDR3 sequences listed, under 55% were seen once. CDR3 length: 16 amino acids. Germline values: CDR1 SEHNR, CDR2 FQNEAQ (reference sequence). Study outcomes and limitations: Chemotherapy was followed by significantly higher TCR diversity in peripheral T cells only, not tumor-infiltrating lymphocytes. After paclitaxel-nedaplatin, abundant clones were more likely to contract than amplify.

This clonotype was picked up one time. Its antigen is still unknown. Time point indicated: before preoperative PTX-NDP chemotherapy. Paclitaxel-nedaplatin chemotherapy was given to patients ahead of their surgery. This chain uses TRBV7-9 with TRBJ2-3, with D maybe TRBD1 (5 bases). The DNA end is more similar to TRBJ2-7, so the J call may be wrong. The receptor comes from a human donor with esophageal squamous cell carcinoma. The donor label of this sample is uncertain. Sampling was performed from a patient given preoperative chemotherapy. CDR3 sequence: CASSFLGRRAKDTQYF. The CDR3 DNA follows: TGTGCCAGCAGCTTCCTGGGGCGGCGAGCCAAAGACACGCAGTACTTC.